Below, 24 T cell receptor beta chains from the same sample are listed, as sequenced in a study of identical twins. A single record per CDR3 protein comes from TCRdb applying MiXCR to the 5' RACE reads. The table includes about 790,000 distinct CDR3 sequences, about 20% detected once. The data were also submitted as part of a second study, on T cells expressing NK-cell markers.

Sequencing was carried out using PBMCs. These receptor sequences come from a woman in her late teens or twenties in good health.

There are a few counts of this clonotype. V and J are TRBV11-2 and TRBJ2-7; 8 positions agree with TRBD1. This CDR3 is 14 amino acids long. Germline-derived CDR1 and CDR2 are SGHAT and FQNNGV. The V and J ends lost 5 bases and 6 bases, in that order; junction bases with no gene match: 9. CDR3 sequence reads: CASSAGQAGPEQYF. The DNA of the CDR3 is TGTGCCAGCAGCGCGGGACAGGCCGGACCCGAGCAGTACTTC.

The chain uses TRBV7-2 and TRBJ2-4, with 9 bases lining up with TRBD1. Germline V gene data show CDR1 as SGHTA and CDR2 as FQGNSA. The CDR3 is made up of 15 amino acids. V trimming: 5 bases; J trimming: 7 bases; junction bases outside the gene matches: 9. The CDR3 bases are TGTGCCAGCAGCCCCCACGGGACAGGGATGAACATTCAGTACTTC. It yields the protein CASSPHGTGMNIQYF.

V and J are TRBV7-2 and TRBJ2-2, with D possibly matching TRBD2 (5 bases). Germline assignment: CDR1 SGHTA and CDR2 FQGNSA. Trimming took off 2 bases at V and 4 bases at J, with 14 bases between the two ends. The CDR3 is 16 amino acids. The CDR3 DNA reads as TGTGCCAGCAGCTTAAGGCCTCGGGCGGGCACCGGGGAGCTGTTTTTT. Protein product: CASSLRPRAGTGELFF. The full variable domain, its missing parts supplied by reference TRBV7-2 and TRBJ2-2, is GAGVSQSPSNKVTEKGKDVELRCDPISGHTALYWYRQSLGQGLEFLIYFQGNSAPDKSGLPSDRFSAERTGGSVSTLTIQRTQQEDSAVYLCASSLRPRAGTGELFFGEGSRLTVL.

The chain couples TRBV6-2 or TRBV6-3 to TRBJ2-3, with TRBD1 as a possible D gene (5 bases). Germline values: CDR1 MNHEY, CDR2 SVGEGT. The CDR3 sequence is 13 residues long. V was shortened by 6 bases and J by 2 bases, with 9 bases between the two germline ends. This CDR3 is CASSLQATDTQYF. The CDR3 coding sequence is TGTGCCAGCAGCCTACAGGCCACAGATACGCAGTATTTT.

This sequence joins TRBV27 and TRBJ1-2; maybe TRBD1 (5 bases). Germline V gene data show CDR1 as MNHEY and CDR2 as SMNVEV (reference sequence). The CDR3 has 17 amino acids. The V end was cut by 2 bases, the J end by 7 bases, with 23 bases between. The CDR3 nucleotides read TGTGCCAGCAGTTTAATTATTGGGGGGGGATCTTCCGCTGGCTACACCTTC. It translates to CASSLIIGGGSSAGYTF.

This clonotype was seen a few times. The chain employs TRBV20-1 and TRBJ2-1, with TRBD2 matching 10 bases. Germline V CDR1 and CDR2: DFQATT, SNEGSKA (reference sequence). The CDR3 spans 17 residues. V shed 1 base, J shed 5 bases, and the junction held 11 bases outside the gene matches. The CDR3 sequence is CSARGGILAGSNNEQFF. In DNA, the CDR3 is TGCAGTGCTAGAGGCGGGATACTAGCGGGGAGTAACAATGAGCAGTTCTTC.

The sample holds a few counts of this clonotype. This rearrangement joins TRBV12-3 or TRBV12-4 to TRBJ2-3; 9 bases align to TRBD2. The CDR3 contains 14 residues. V shed 6 bases, J shed 4 bases, and the junction held 5 bases outside the gene matches. Here the CDR3 DNA reads TGTGCCAGCAGAAAGCGGGGGGCGGCAGATACGCAGTATTTT. It translates to CASRKRGAADTQYF.

This clonotype was counted between two and nine times. V and J are TRBV6-5 and TRBJ1-2; weak D call: TRBD1 (6 bases). Germline CDR1 is MNHEY and CDR2 is SVGAGI. V was cut by 1 base and J by 0 bases, with 12 bases left in between. The CDR3 loop spans 16 amino acids. The DNA for the CDR3 is TGTGCCAGCAGTTACTACAGGACAGCCGCTAACTATGGCTACACCTTC. Its translation is CASSYYRTAANYGYTF.

This clonotype was counted a few times. The chain is built from TRBV20-1 and TRBJ1-5; no clear D gene. The CDR3 covers 14 residues. Germline CDR1 is DFQATT and CDR2 is SNEGSKA (reference sequence). V lost 1 base to trimming and J lost 6 bases, with 13 bases between them. For the CDR3, the DNA is TGCAGTGCTAGAGCTAGAGGCGGCGTTCAGCCCCAGCATTTT. As protein: CSARARGGVQPQHF.

The chain uses TRBV12-3 or TRBV12-4 and TRBJ2-1, with 10 bases lining up with TRBD2. J lost 9 bases, V lost 1 base, and 6 bases had no gene match. The CDR3 covers 15 residues. CDR3 in DNA: TGTGCCAGCAGTTTAGTAGCGGGGGGAGGGGGTGAGCAGTTCTTC. This gives the protein CASSLVAGGGGEQFF.

The chain is built from TRBV20-1 and TRBJ2-5, with D perhaps being TRBD1 or TRBD2 (6 bases each). The CDR3 sequence is 11 residues long. V lost 5 bases and J lost 4, with 8 bases in between. The V gene's germline CDR1 is DFQATT and CDR2 SNEGSKA (reference sequence). This CDR3 reads CSAGGLETQYF. DNA of the CDR3: TGCAGTGCTGGGGGGCTAGAGACCCAGTACTTC.

V gene TRBV4-3 combines with J gene TRBJ2-2; D possibly corresponds to TRBD1 (6 bases). The CDR3 extends over 16 amino acids. Deletions cut 2 bases from V and 4 bases from J, with 14 bases between. Per the germline V gene, CDR1 is LGHNA and CDR2 is YSLEER. The CDR3 protein is CASSQLSGQFTGELFF. CDR3 DNA sequence: TGCGCCAGCAGCCAATTATCCGGACAGTTCACCGGGGAGCTGTTTTTT.

Written as DNA, the CDR3 is TGCAGTGCTAGCGACGCAGCCCAGAACACTGAAGCTTTCTTT. Protein: CSASDAAQNTEAFF. The chain recombines TRBV20-1 with TRBJ1-1; D remains ambiguous. The V gene lost 3 bases and the J gene lost 1 base, with 12 bases spanning the gap. Looked up from germline, CDR1 is DFQATT and CDR2 is SNEGSKA (reference sequence). There are 14 residues in the CDR3.

This clonotype appeared many times. The V and J genes are TRBV12-3 or TRBV12-4 and TRBJ1-3, with 8 bases identical to TRBD1. The V gene end was trimmed by 5 bases and the J gene end by 0 bases; junction bases not matched to a gene: 3. The CDR3 loop spans 15 amino acids. The DNA of the CDR3 is TGTGCCAGCAGTCGGACAGGGCTCTCTGGAAACACCATATATTTT. It yields the protein CASSRTGLSGNTIYF.

This clonotype has ten or more counts. The chain has TRBV20-1 and TRBJ2-5; D ambiguous. The CDR3 sequence is 14 residues long. V shed 5 bases and J shed 7 bases, with 20 bases lying between them. The germline V gene has CDR1 DFQATT and CDR2 SNEGSKA (reference sequence). The CDR3 DNA reads as TGCAGTGCTGTAGTGGAACCGCCGCTTGGGACCCAGTACTTC. Protein: CSAVVEPPLGTQYF.

V gene TRBV3-1 combines with J gene TRBJ2-5, with 7 bases aligning to TRBD2. With V trimmed by 2 bases and J by 5 bases, 11 bases remained unmatched. This CDR3 contains 16 residues. The germline gives CDR1 LGHDT, CDR2 YNNKEL (reference sequence). CDR3 amino acids: CASSQYSGLDGETQYF. CDR3 nucleotide sequence: TGTGCCAGCAGCCAATATAGCGGACTAGATGGGGAGACCCAGTACTTC.

CDR3 DNA sequence: TGTGCCAGCAGTGGGGAGGGGGTTCCCTCCTACGAGCAGTACTTC. Encoded protein: CASSGEGVPSYEQYF. J is TRBJ2-7 and V is TRBV12-3 or TRBV12-4; weak D call: TRBD2 (7 bases). This CDR3 comprises 15 residues. V lost 5 bases to trimming and J lost 0 bases, with 14 bases between them.

This clonotype appeared a few times. The CDR3 spells CASSYSSARGYEQYF. The CDR3 DNA follows: TGTGCCAGCAGTTACTCGTCTGCCCGTGGGTACGAGCAGTACTTC. The V gene is TRBV6-5, the J gene TRBJ2-7; no clear D. The V end was cut by 0 bases, the J end by 4 bases, with 13 bases between. The germline V gene encodes CDR1 MNHEY and CDR2 SVGAGI. The CDR3 is made up of 15 amino acids.

The gene calls are TRBV11-1 and TRBJ1-4; 9 bases fit TRBD1. Trimming at V came to 3 bases and at J to 2 bases, leaving 13 bases not matched to a gene. Germline values: CDR1 SGHAT, CDR2 FQDESV (reference sequence). The CDR3 sequence is 19 residues long. The DNA of the CDR3 is TGTGCCAGCAGCTTTGCCGACAGGGGGTTTCAGGCGACTAATGAAAAACTGTTTTTT. Amino acid sequence: CASSFADRGFQATNEKLFF.

This clonotype was detected only a few times. The genes are TRBV10-3 and TRBJ2-3; TRBD2 matches at 8 bases. The V segment lost 4 bases and the J segment 2 bases; nucleotides outside the gene matches: 5. The CDR3 is 15 amino acids. The germline gives CDR1 ENHRY, CDR2 SYGVKD. The CDR3 sequence is CAISGTGGITDTQYF. The DNA of the CDR3 is TGTGCCATCAGTGGAACGGGGGGGATCACAGATACGCAGTATTTT.

The chain is built from TRBV5-1 and TRBJ2-1; the D is unclear. CDR1 and CDR2 (germline): SGHRS, YFSETQ. V lost 2 bases and J lost 6, with 15 bases in between. This CDR3 contains 15 residues. The CDR3 reads CASSFERQRTNEQFF. Here the CDR3 DNA reads TGCGCCAGCAGCTTTGAGCGCCAGAGAACCAATGAGCAGTTCTTC. Full variable domain (rest looked up from reference TRBV5-1 and TRBJ2-1): KAGVTQTPRYLIKTRGQQVTLSCSPISGHRSVSWYQQTPGQGLQFLFEYFSETQRNKGNFPGRFSGRQFSNSRSEMNVSTLELGDSALYLCASSFERQRTNEQFFGPGTRLTVL.

V is TRBV4-2 and J is TRBJ2-2; 10 bases are shared with TRBD2. The junction had 7 bases not matched to a gene; V was cut back by 4 bases and J by 5 bases. The CDR3 has 16 amino acids. CDR1 is LGHNA and CDR2 is YNFKEQ in the germline V gene. CDR3 nucleotide sequence: TGTGCCAGCAGCCCCTTTCTAGCGGGAGATACCGGGGAGCTGTTTTTT. Translating gives CASSPFLAGDTGELFF.

This clonotype appeared a few times. This rearrangement joins TRBV6-5 to TRBJ2-1; 13 bases fit TRBD2. The length of the CDR3 is 16 residues. In germline, CDR1 is MNHEY, CDR2 SVGAGI. After removal of 4 bases from V and 7 bases from J, the junction contained 7 bases not matched to a gene. In nucleotides, the CDR3 is TGTGCCAGCAGTTCCCTACTAGCGGGGGGGCCAAATGAGCAGTTCTTC. This sequence encodes CASSSLLAGGPNEQFF.

There are a few counts of this clonotype. The chain is built from TRBV5-1 and TRBJ2-7; D not resolved. Germline CDR1 SGHRS, CDR2 YFSETQ. The CDR3 totals 16 residues. The V and J ends lost 2 bases and 1 base respectively, with 16 bases between them. As DNA, the CDR3 is TGCGCCAGCAGCTTTCAAGCGAGGTCCTCTTCCTACGAGCAGTACTTC. Translated: CASSFQARSSSYEQYF.